A selection of T cell receptor beta chains follows, all from one sample in a study of cytomegalovirus exposure and HLA in healthy donors. TCRdb's copy holds only in-frame clones and misses some; the assay was immunoSEQ multiplex PCR. The sample lists some 160,000 clones; 68% were seen once. The sample taken for sequencing was PBMCs. The receptors come from a man between 60 and 75 years old in good health and CMV-seronegative. Both conserved end residues are part of each CDR3. D genes are given only for firm matches. A row's size may be missing; if present it is once, few, many or a size class.

-	-	TRBV5-4	TRBJ1-2	TGTGCCAGCAGCTTTTGGCGGGACTATGGCTACACCTTC	CASSFWRDYGYTF
TRBD2	-	TRBV29-1	TRBJ2-5	TGCAGCGTTGCTCAACTAGCGGGAGGGCGAGAGACCCAGTACTTC	CSVAQLAGGRETQYF
TRBD2	-	TRBV28	TRBJ2-1	TGTGCCAGCAGCCTACTAGCGGGAGGACCTGAGCAGTTCTTC	CASSLLAGGPEQFF
TRBD2	-	TRBV9	TRBJ2-2	TGTGCCAGCAGCGTCGGACTAGCGGGTCCCGACGGGGAGCTGTTTTTT	CASSVGLAGPDGELFF
-	-	TRBV7-8	TRBJ1-1	TGTGCCAGCAGTTCGACAGTGAACACTGAAGCTTTCTTT	CASSSTVNTEAFF
-	few	TRBV2	TRBJ1-5	TGTGCCAGCAGTGAACAGCCAGGTACTAGCAATCAGCCCCAGCATTTT	CASSEQPGTSNQPQHF
TRBD1	few	TRBV29-1	TRBJ1-2	TGCAGCGTTGAATTAAGGGACAGGGGAATCTATGGCTACACCTTC	CSVELRDRGIYGYTF
-	-	TRBV2	TRBJ2-7	TGTGCCAACCGAGACAGCTCCTACGAGCAGTACTTC	CANRDSSYEQYF
TRBD1	few	TRBV7-3	TRBJ2-3	TGTGCCAGCAGCTACCCCCCCAAAGGGGGCTTCACAGATACGCAGTATTTT	CASSYPPKGGFTDTQYF
-	-	TRBV5-1	TRBJ1-1	TGCGCCAGCAGCTTGGCCGGAGCGAACACTGAAGCTTTCTTT	CASSLAGANTEAFF
TRBD1	-	TRBV29-1	TRBJ2-7	TGCAGCGTGACAGGGGCGGGCGAGCAGTACTTC	CSVTGAGEQYF
TRBD2	few	TRBV5-1	TRBJ2-7	TGCGCCAGCAGCCGTCTAGCGGGGGTTACCTACGAGCAGTACTTC	CASSRLAGVTYEQYF
-	-	TRBV7-8	TRBJ1-5	TGTGCCAGCAGCTTAGCCAGAGGGAGCAATCAGCCCCAGCATTTT	CASSLARGSNQPQHF
TRBD1	-	TRBV2	TRBJ1-1	TGTGCCAGCCGGGACAGGTTGGGACTCGGGAACACTGAAGCTTTCTTT	CASRDRLGLGNTEAFF